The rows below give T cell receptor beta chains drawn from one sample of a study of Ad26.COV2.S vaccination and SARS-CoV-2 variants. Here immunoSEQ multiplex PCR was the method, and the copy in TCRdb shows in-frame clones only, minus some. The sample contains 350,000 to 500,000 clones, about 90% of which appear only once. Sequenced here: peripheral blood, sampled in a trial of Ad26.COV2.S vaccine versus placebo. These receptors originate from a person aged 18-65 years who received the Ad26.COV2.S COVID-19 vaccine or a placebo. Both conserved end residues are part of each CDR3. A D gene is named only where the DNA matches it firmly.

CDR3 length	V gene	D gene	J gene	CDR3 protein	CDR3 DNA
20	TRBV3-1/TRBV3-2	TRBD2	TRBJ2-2	CASGGFGGSPRPQMGGELFF	TGTGCCAGCGGCGGCTTTGGCGGGAGCCCTCGCCCCCAAATGGGCGGGGAGCTGTTTTTT
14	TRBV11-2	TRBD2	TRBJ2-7	CASSLTSGRYEQYF	TGTGCCAGCAGCTTAACTAGCGGGAGATACGAGCAGTACTTC
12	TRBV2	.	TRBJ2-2	CASRTSTGELFF	TGTGCCAGCAGGACTAGCACCGGGGAGCTGTTTTTT
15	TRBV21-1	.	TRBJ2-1	CASSKPVDDHNEQFF	TGTGCCAGCAGCAAGCCTGTGGACGACCACAATGAGCAGTTCTTC
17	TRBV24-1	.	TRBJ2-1	CATSESGGPHSPSEQFF	TGTGCCACCAGTGAGTCTGGCGGGCCCCACTCACCCAGTGAGCAGTTCTTC
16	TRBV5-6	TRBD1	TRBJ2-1	CASSLAGQWTYNEQFF	TGTGCCAGCAGCTTGGCGGGACAGTGGACTTACAATGAGCAGTTCTTC
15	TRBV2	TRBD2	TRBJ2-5	CASNQLAGGGETQYF	TGTGCCAGCAACCAACTAGCGGGAGGTGGAGAGACCCAGTACTTC
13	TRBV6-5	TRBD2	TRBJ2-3	CASRTSGTDTQYF	TGTGCCAGCAGGACTAGCGGCACAGATACGCAGTATTTT
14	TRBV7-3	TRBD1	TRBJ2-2	CASSQGAGTGELFF	TGTGCCAGCAGCCAGGGGGCCGGCACCGGGGAGCTGTTTTTT
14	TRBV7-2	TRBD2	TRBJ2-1	CASSTWTSPNEQFF	TGTGCCAGCAGCACCTGGACTAGTCCGAATGAGCAGTTCTTC